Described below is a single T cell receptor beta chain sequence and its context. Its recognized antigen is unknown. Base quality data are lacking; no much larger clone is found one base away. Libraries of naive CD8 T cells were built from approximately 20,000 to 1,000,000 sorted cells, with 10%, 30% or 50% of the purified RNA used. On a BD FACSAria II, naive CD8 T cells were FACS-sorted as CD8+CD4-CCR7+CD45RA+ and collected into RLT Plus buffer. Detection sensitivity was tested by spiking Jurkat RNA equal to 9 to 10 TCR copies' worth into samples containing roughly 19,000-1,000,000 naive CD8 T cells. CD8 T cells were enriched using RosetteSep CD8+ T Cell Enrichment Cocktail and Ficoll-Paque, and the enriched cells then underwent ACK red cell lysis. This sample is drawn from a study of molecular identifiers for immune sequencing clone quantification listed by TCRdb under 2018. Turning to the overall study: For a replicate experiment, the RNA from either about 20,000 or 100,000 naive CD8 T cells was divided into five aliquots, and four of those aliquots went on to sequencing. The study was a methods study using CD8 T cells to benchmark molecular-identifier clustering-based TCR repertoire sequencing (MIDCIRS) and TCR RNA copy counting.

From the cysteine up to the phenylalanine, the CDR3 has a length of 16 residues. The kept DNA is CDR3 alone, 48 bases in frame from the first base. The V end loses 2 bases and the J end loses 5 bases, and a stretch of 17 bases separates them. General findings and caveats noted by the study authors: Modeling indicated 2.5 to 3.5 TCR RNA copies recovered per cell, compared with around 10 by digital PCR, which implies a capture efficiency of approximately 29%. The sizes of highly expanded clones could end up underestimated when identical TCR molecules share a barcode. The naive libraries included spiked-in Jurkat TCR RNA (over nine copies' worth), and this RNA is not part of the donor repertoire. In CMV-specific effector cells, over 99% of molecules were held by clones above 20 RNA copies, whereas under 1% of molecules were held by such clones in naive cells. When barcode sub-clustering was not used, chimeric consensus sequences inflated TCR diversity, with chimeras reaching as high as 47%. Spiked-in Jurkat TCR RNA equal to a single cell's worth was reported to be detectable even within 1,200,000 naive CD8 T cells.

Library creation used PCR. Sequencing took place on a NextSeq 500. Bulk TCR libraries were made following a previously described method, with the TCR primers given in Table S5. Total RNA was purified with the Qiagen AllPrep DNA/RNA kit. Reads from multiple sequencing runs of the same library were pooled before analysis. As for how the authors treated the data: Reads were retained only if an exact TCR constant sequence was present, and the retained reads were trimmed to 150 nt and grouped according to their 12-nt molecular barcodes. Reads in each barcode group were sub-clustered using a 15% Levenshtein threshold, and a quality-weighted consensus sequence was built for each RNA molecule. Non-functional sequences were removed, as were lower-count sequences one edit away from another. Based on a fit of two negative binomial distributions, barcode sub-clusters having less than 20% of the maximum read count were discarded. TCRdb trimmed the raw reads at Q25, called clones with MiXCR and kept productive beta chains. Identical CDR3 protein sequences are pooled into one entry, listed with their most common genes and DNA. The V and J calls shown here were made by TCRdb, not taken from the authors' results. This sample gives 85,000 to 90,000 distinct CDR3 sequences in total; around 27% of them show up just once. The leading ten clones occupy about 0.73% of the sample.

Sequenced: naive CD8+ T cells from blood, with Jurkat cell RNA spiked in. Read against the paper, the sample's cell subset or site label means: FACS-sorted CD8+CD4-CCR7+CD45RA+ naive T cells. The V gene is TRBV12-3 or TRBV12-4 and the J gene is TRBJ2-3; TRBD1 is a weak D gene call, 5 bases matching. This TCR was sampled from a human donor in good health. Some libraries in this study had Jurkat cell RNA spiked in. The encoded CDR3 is CASSLFRAALEDTQYF. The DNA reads TGTGCCAGCAGTTTATTCAGGGCCGCTCTGGAAGATACGCAGTATTTT.